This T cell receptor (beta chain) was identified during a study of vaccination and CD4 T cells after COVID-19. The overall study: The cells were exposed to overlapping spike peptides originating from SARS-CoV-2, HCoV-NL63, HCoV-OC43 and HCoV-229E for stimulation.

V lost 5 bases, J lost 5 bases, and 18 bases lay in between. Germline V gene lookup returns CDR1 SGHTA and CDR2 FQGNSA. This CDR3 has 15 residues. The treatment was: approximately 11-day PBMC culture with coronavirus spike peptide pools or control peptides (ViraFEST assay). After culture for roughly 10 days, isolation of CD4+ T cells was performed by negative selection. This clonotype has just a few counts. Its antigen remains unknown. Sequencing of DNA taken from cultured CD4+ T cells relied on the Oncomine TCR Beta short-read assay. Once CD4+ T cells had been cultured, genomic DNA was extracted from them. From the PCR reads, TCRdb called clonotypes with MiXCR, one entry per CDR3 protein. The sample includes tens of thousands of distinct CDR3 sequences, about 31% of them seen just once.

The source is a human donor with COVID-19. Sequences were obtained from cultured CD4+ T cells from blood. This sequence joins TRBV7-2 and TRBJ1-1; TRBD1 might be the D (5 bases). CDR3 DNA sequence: TGTGCCAGCAGCCCCGACGGGGGAACGGGGACTGAAGCTTTCTTT. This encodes CASSPDGGTGTEAFF.